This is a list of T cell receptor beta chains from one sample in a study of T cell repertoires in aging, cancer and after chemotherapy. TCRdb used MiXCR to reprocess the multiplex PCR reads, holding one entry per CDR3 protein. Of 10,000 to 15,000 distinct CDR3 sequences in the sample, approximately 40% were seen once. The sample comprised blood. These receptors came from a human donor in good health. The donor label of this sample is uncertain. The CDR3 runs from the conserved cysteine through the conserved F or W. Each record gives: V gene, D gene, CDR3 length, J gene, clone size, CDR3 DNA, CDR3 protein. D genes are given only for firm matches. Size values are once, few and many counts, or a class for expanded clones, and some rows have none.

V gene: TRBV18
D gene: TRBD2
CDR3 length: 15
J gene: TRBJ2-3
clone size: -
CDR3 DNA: TGTGCCAGCTCACCTAGACTAGCGGGGGCAGATACGCAGTATTTT
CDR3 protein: CASSPRLAGADTQYF

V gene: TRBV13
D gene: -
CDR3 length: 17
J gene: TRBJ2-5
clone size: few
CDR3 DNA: TGTGCCAGCAGCTTGCGTGGAGGCGGCAGAGGGCGTGAGACCCAGTACTTC
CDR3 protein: CASSLRGGGRGRETQYF

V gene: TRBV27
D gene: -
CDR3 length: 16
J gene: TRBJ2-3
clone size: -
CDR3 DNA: TGTGCCAGCGGCTACTTTAGTCTGGATCATCAAGCTACGCAGTATTTT
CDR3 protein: CASGYFSLDHQATQYF

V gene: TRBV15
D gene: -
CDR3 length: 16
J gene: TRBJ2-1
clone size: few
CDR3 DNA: TGTGCCACCAGCGGATGGCACCGGACAGTGTACAATGAGCAGTTCTTC
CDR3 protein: CATSGWHRTVYNEQFF

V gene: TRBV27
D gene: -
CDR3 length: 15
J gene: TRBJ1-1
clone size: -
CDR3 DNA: TGTGCCAGCAACCGATATGGGACACCGAACACTGAAGCTTTCTTT
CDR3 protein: CASNRYGTPNTEAFF

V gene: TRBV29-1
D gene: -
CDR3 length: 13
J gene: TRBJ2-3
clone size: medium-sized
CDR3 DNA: TGCAGCGTCGGGGCAACTAGCACAGATACGCAGTATTTT
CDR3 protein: CSVGATSTDTQYF

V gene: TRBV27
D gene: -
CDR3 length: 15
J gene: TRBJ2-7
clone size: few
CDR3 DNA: TGTGCCAGCAGTCCCCAGGGGGGGGTAACCGGCGAGCAGTACTTC
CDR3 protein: CASSPQGGVTGEQYF

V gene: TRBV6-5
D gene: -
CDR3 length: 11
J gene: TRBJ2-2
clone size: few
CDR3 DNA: TGTGCCAGCAGAGGCCCCGGGGAGCTGTTTTTT
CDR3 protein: CASRGPGELFF

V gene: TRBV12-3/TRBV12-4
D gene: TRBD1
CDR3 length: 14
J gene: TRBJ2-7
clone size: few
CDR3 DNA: TGTGCCAGCAGTTTTATCGACAGGGCCTACGAGCAGTACTTC
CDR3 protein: CASSFIDRAYEQYF

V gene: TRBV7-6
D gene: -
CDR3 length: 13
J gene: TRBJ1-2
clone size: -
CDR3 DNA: TGTGCCAGCAGCTTAGACAGGGATTATGGCTACACCTTC
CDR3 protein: CASSLDRDYGYTF

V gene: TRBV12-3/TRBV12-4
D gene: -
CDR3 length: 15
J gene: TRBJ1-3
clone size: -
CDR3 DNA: TGTGCCAGCAGCCTTGCAGAAGGAACTGGAAACACCATATATTTT
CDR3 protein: CASSLAEGTGNTIYF

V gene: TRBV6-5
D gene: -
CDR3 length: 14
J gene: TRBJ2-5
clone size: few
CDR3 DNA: TGTGCCAGCAGTCGTAAGACTGTTCAAGAGACCCAGTACTTC
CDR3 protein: CASSRKTVQETQYF

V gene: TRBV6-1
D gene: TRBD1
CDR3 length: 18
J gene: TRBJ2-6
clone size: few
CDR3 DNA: TGTGCCAGCAGTTCAGAAGGGACAGGGAACTCTGGGGCCAACGTCCTGACTTTC
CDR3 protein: CASSSEGTGNSGANVLTF

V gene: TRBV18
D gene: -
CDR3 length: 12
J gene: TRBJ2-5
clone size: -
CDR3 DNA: TGTGCCAGCTCACTAGGAACAGAGACCCAGTACTTC
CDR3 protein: CASSLGTETQYF

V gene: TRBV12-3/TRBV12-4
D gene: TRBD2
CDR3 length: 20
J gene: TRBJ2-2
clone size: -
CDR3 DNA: TGTGCCAGCAGTGCCCTCCCTCCAGCGGGACCGACGAAGAACACCGGGGAGCTGTTTTTT
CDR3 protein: CASSALPPAGPTKNTGELFF

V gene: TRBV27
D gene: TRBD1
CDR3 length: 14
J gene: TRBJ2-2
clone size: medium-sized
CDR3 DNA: TGTGCCAGCAGTTGGGGACAGGGTGCCGGGGAGCTGTTTTTT
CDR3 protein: CASSWGQGAGELFF

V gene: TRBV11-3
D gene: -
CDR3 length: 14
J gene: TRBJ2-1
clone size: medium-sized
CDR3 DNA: TGTGCCAGCAGCTTTTTCACGGGTGTGGGTGAGCAGTTCTTC
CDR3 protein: CASSFFTGVGEQFF

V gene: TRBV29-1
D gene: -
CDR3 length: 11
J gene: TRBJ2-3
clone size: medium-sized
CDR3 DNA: TGCAGCGTTGTATGGGTAGATACGCAGTATTTT
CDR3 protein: CSVVWVDTQYF

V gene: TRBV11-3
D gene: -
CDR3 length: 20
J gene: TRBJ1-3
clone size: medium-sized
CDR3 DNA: TGTGCCAGCAGCTCCATCTTATACAGACAGACCGGCTGGCGAGGAAACACCATATATTTT
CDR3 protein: CASSSILYRQTGWRGNTIYF

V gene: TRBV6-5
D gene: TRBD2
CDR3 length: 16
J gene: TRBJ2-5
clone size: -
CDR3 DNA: TGTGCCAGCAGTTACGGGACTAGCGGGGGGGCTGAGACCCAGTACTTC
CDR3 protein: CASSYGTSGGAETQYF

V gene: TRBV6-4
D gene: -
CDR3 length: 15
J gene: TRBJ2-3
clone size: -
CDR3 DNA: TGTGCCAGCAGTGAGGGGGACCTTAGCACAGATACGCAGTATTTT
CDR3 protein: CASSEGDLSTDTQYF

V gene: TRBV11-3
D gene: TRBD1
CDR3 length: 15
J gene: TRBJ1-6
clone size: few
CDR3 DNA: TGTGCCAGCAGCCGGCGGACAGGGAATAATTCACCCCTCCACTTT
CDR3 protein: CASSRRTGNNSPLHF

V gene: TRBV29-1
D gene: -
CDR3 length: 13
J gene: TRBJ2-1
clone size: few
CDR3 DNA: TGCAGCGTTGATGGGACTTTCTACAATGAGCAGTTCTTC
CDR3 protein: CSVDGTFYNEQFF

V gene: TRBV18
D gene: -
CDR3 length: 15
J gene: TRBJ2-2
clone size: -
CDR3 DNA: TGTGCCAGCTCACCGGACTTCCGGGGCACCGGGGAGCTGTTTTTT
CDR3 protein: CASSPDFRGTGELFF

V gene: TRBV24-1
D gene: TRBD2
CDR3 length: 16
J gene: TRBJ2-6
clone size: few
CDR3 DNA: TGTGCCACCAGTGATACGGGGGGATCTGGGGCCAACGTCCTGACTTTC
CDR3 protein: CATSDTGGSGANVLTF

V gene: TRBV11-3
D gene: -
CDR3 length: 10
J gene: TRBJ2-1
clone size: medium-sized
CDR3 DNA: TGTGCCAGCAGAGGGGACCGCCTGTTCTTC
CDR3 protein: CASRGDRLFF

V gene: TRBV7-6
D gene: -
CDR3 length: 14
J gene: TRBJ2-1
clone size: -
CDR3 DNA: TGTGCCAGCAGCTTTGGCCCGGGGCGGATTGGGAAGTTCTTC
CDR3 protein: CASSFGPGRIGKFF

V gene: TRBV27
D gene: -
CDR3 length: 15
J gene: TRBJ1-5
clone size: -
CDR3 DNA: TGTGCCAGCAGCCTAACCGTCCCCAATTATCAGCCCCAGCATTTT
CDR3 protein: CASSLTVPNYQPQHF

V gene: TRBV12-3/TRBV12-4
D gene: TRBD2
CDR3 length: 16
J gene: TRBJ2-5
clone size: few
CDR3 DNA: TGTGCCAGCACCCTGACAATCCTAGCGGGCAAAGAGACCCAGTACTTC
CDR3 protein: CASTLTILAGKETQYF

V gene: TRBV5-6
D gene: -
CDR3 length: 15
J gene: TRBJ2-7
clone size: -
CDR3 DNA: -
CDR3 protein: CASSSSPLSSYEQYF